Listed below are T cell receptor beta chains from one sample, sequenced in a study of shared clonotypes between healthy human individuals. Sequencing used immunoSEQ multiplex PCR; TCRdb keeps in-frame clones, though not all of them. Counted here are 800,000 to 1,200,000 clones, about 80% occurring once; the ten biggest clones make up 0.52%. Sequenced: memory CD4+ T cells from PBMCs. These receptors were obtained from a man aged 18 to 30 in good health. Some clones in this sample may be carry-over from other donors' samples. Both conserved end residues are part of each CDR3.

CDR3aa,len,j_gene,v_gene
CASSSNTGNTIYF,13,TRBJ1-3,TRBV7-2
CASSLGLASQYPEQYF,16,TRBJ2-7,TRBV18
CASSVGDPVSYNEQFF,16,TRBJ2-1,TRBV9
CASSPRRLAGYEQYF,15,TRBJ2-7,TRBV11-2
CASSSPEAGGHGEQYF,16,TRBJ2-7,TRBV7-2
CASSPSGGSDEQYF,14,TRBJ2-7,TRBV5-4
CASSPRGSGNTIGELFF,17,TRBJ2-2,TRBV9
CASSYPGQGVYGYTF,15,TRBJ1-2,TRBV7-2
CASSEGGRSGNTIYF,15,TRBJ1-3,TRBV2
CASSPRGDVISGANVLTF,18,TRBJ2-6,TRBV19
CASSQGRASGSAANTQYF,18,TRBJ2-3,TRBV4-1
CASSIGGEQPQHF,13,TRBJ1-5,TRBV19
CASSLPRTMNTEAFF,15,TRBJ1-1,TRBV28
CASSPGTANYGYTF,14,TRBJ1-2,TRBV28
CASGARTASGANVLTF,16,TRBJ2-6,TRBV28
CASRAGGVSYEQYF,14,TRBJ2-7,TRBV25-1
CASSSSGATNEKLFF,15,TRBJ1-4,TRBV7-2
CAIRAGTGTDTQYF,14,TRBJ2-3,TRBV10-3
CAWSRDDNQPQHF,13,TRBJ1-5,TRBV30
CASSLVAGGGDTQYF,15,TRBJ2-3,TRBV5-1
CASSVREVWQDEQFF,15,TRBJ2-1,TRBV4-1
CASSAQGPASDTQYF,15,TRBJ2-3,TRBV11-3
CASSMRNQWGYTF,13,TRBJ1-2,TRBV19
CASSEWEILSYEQYF,15,TRBJ2-7,TRBV2
CASSLELGNTEAFF,14,TRBJ1-1,TRBV11-3
CASSLRYGSPPLSYEQYF,18,TRBJ2-7,TRBV5-5
CASSPTGTGNYGYTF,15,TRBJ1-2,TRBV7-2
CASRLRLENTEAFF,14,TRBJ1-1,TRBV5-1
CASSLPSGTVETQYF,15,TRBJ2-5,TRBV5-1
CSSNTDTQYF,10,TRBJ2-3,TRBV29-1
CASSSPVASDNSPLHF,16,TRBJ1-6,TRBV7-8
CASSFKEGSSYEQYF,15,TRBJ2-7,TRBV5-1
CASQLEGSTYEQYF,14,TRBJ2-7,TRBV7-8
CASSAQGAVGNEQFF,15,TRBJ2-1,TRBV7-3
CASSMTSGATPSYNEQFF,18,TRBJ2-1,TRBV7-8
CASTRGDNTEAFF,13,TRBJ1-1,TRBV7-8
CATGRGREQYF,11,TRBJ2-7,TRBV28
CAWNPGLGNEKLFF,14,TRBJ1-4,TRBV30
CASSQYRGRADEQYF,15,TRBJ2-7,TRBV14
CASSVRGTSGYQETQYF,17,TRBJ2-5,TRBV9
CSVKGENRGAANYGYTF,17,TRBJ1-2,TRBV29-1
CASSQVSRETQYF,13,TRBJ2-5,TRBV4-2
CASSPSQAEQFF,12,TRBJ2-1,TRBV18
CASSLLEGYGYTF,13,TRBJ1-2,TRBV7-9